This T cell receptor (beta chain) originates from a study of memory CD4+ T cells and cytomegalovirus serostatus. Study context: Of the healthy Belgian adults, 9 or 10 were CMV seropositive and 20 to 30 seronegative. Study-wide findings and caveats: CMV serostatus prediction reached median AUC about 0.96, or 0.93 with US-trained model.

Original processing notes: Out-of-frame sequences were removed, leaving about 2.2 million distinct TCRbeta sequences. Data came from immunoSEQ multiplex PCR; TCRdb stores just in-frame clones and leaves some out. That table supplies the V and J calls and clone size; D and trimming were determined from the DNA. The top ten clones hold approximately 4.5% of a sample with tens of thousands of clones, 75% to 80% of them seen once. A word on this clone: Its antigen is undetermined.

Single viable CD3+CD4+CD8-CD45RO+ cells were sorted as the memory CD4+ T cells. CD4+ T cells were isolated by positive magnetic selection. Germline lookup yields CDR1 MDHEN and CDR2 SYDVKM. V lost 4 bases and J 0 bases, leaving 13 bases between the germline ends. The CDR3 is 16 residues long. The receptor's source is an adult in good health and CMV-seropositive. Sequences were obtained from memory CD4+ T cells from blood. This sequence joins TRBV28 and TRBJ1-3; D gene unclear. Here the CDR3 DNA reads TGTGCCAGCAGTTCCCCCGCCAGTGTCTCTGGAAACACCATATATTTT. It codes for CASSSPASVSGNTIYF.